These T cell receptor beta chains were read from a single sample in a study of cytomegalovirus exposure and HLA in healthy donors. The repertoire was sequenced with immunoSEQ multiplex PCR; TCRdb's copy has only in-frame clones and lacks some. The table has approximately 87,000 clones, 80% to 90% seen once. Sequenced sample: PBMCs. Every receptor here comes from a young woman in good health and CMV-seropositive. The CDR3 runs from the conserved cysteine through the conserved F or W. Each record gives: D gene, V gene, J gene, clone size, CDR3 DNA, CDR3 protein. A D gene is named only where the DNA matches it firmly. Rows may omit the clone size; those that give it use once, few, many or a size class.

NA	TRBV7-8	TRBJ1-4	NA	TGTGCCAGCAGCTTCGACAGAAATGAAAAACTGTTTTTT	CASSFDRNEKLFF
NA	TRBV30	TRBJ1-2	NA	TGTGCCTGGAGTATCGGGGACACCCGGCGTCCCTTC	CAWSIGDTRRPF
NA	TRBV7-3	TRBJ2-5	NA	TGTGCCAGCAGCTTATCATCACAAGAGACCCAGTACTTC	CASSLSSQETQYF
NA	TRBV6-6	TRBJ2-7	NA	TGTGCCAGCAAGATTACAGGGCGGGAGCAGTACTTC	CASKITGREQYF
NA	TRBV5-1	TRBJ2-5	NA	TGCGCCAGCAGCTTGCGGGGGGCCGGGGAGGAGACCCAGTACTTC	CASSLRGAGEETQYF
NA	TRBV14	TRBJ2-1	NA	TGTGCCAGCAGCCCCAGAAAGGACATTCGTGAGCAGTTCTTC	CASSPRKDIREQFF
NA	TRBV13	TRBJ2-2	NA	TGTGCCAGCACCCTGACAGTAGAGGTCACCGGGGAGCTGTTTTTT	CASTLTVEVTGELFF
NA	TRBV28	TRBJ1-4	NA	TGTGCCAGCAGTTTACAGGGTAGTAATGAAAAACTGTTTTTT	CASSLQGSNEKLFF
TRBD2	TRBV5-1	TRBJ2-3	NA	TGCGCCAGCAGCCCCCTCAGGAGGGGACTAGCGACCACAGATACGCAGTATTTT	CASSPLRRGLATTDTQYF
TRBD2	TRBV13	TRBJ2-3	NA	TGTGCCAGCAGCTCACATACTAGCGGGAGTCTTGGTACGCAGTATTTT	CASSSHTSGSLGTQYF
TRBD2	TRBV4-2	TRBJ2-4	NA	TGTGCCAGCAGCCAAGACAGCGGGGGGGCCGTAGCCAAAAACATTCAGTACTTC	CASSQDSGGAVAKNIQYF
TRBD1	TRBV28	TRBJ1-5	NA	TGTGCCAGCAGTTCGGTTGACGGGACAGGAGACAATCAGCCCCAGCATTTT	CASSSVDGTGDNQPQHF
TRBD2	TRBV28	TRBJ2-1	NA	TGTGCCAGCAGTCCTCTAGCGGGAGCCTACAATGAGCAGTTCTTC	CASSPLAGAYNEQFF
TRBD1	TRBV5-1	TRBJ2-6	NA	TGCGCCAGCAGCTTGGGACAGGGCCTCTCTGGGGCCAACGTCCTGACTTTC	CASSLGQGLSGANVLTF
TRBD1	TRBV30	TRBJ2-5	NA	TGTGCCTGGAGTTCGGGACAGGGTGCAGAGACCCAGTACTTC	CAWSSGQGAETQYF
NA	TRBV5-1	TRBJ2-2	NA	TGCGCCAGCAGCTTGCCGGACACCGGGGAGCTGTTTTTT	CASSLPDTGELFF
TRBD1	TRBV6-1	TRBJ2-7	NA	TGTGCCAGCAGTGTCACCCCCTTCCGGGACAGCTCCTACGAGCAGTACTTC	CASSVTPFRDSSYEQYF
NA	TRBV2	TRBJ1-2	once	TGTGCCAGCACTCAGGTTAACTATGGCTACACCTTC	CASTQVNYGYTF
NA	TRBV29-1	TRBJ1-1	few	TGCAGCGTTGTTTCGGGAAGCACTGAAGCTTTCTTT	CSVVSGSTEAFF
TRBD1	TRBV4-1	TRBJ2-7	NA	TGCGCCAGCAGCCAAGCTTCGGGACAGGTGGCCTACGAGCAGTACTTC	CASSQASGQVAYEQYF
NA	TRBV4-1	TRBJ1-2	NA	TGCGCCAGCAGCCAGCCTCCGGGGGCGACCATGGGGGGGTATGGCTACACCTTC	CASSQPPGATMGGYGYTF
NA	TRBV13	TRBJ1-1	NA	TGTGCCAGCAGCTTAGGGGGGAGTGGGAACACTGAAGCTTTCTTT	CASSLGGSGNTEAFF
NA	TRBV28	TRBJ2-2	NA	TGTGCCAGCAGGCTAGGAGGAGTCGGGGAGCTGTTTTTT	CASRLGGVGELFF
NA	TRBV19	TRBJ1-3	NA	TGTGCCAGTAGGTTGGGCCGAGCTGGAAACACCATATATTTT	CASRLGRAGNTIYF
TRBD2	TRBV7-9	TRBJ2-7	NA	TGTGCCAGCAGCTCGGGACTAGCGGAGGAGCAGTACTTC	CASSSGLAEEQYF
NA	TRBV6-5	TRBJ1-1	NA	TGTGCCAGCAGTTACTCTCTATATGAAATGAACACTGAAGCTTTCTTT	CASSYSLYEMNTEAFF